These 20 T cell receptor beta chains came from one sample sequenced in a study of shared T cell receptors in the human thymus. Sequencing used immunoSEQ multiplex PCR; TCRdb keeps in-frame clones, though not all of them. In the table there are some 700,000 clones, roughly 88% of which are singletons. The same sample was also used in a study of human thymus T cells.

What was sequenced was thymocytes. These receptor sequences come from a girl under three years old with a congenital heart defect.

V and J are TRBV21-1 and TRBJ2-1; TRBD2 is taken as the D call from the table, unchecked against the DNA. TRBV21-1 counts as a pseudogene. The CDR3 is 16 amino acids. CDR3 sequence reads: CASSKSGGRNYNEQFF. CDR3 sequence (DNA): TGTGCCAGCAGCAAATCGGGGGGCCGGAATTACAATGAGCAGTTCTTC.

This clone has a single count. At one end, the junction sequence differs from germline, possibly due to a read error. The V and J genes are TRBV7-7 and TRBJ2-1; the D call may be TRBD1 or TRBD2 (6 bases each). The length of the CDR3 is 14 residues. CDR1 is SSHAT, CDR2 FNYEAQ, per germline (reference sequence). CDR3: CASSLGGRDNEQFF. Here the CDR3 DNA reads TGTGCTAGCAGCTTAGGGGGGCGCGACAATGAGCAGTTCTTC.

Here the CDR3 reads CASSPYTSGAYGYTF. The CDR3 bases are TGTGCCAGCAGTCCATACACCTCAGGGGCCTATGGCTACACCTTC. V gene TRBV6-5 combines with J gene TRBJ1-2; TRBD1 is a possible D gene (6 bases). In germline, CDR1 is MNHEY, CDR2 SVGAGI. V was shortened by 5 bases and J by 4 bases, with 17 bases between the two germline ends. The CDR3 loop spans 15 amino acids.

This chain joins TRBV19 and TRBJ1-4, with D uncertain. Germline V gene data show CDR1 as LNHDA and CDR2 as SQIVND (reference sequence). The V end was cut by 5 bases, the J end by 7 bases, with 8 bases between. The CDR3 spans 12 residues. The CDR3 coding sequence is TGTGCCAGTAGTTACTCCGGTGAAAAACTGTTTTTT. Amino acids: CASSYSGEKLFF.

This chain links TRBV5-4 with TRBJ1-3, with D unresolved. The CDR3 loop spans 17 amino acids. V was clipped by 0 bases and J by 0 bases, with 13 bases between them. CDR1 is SGHNT, CDR2 YYREEE, per germline (reference sequence). CDR3 sequence reads: CASSLAPQIISGNTIYF. In DNA form, the CDR3 reads TGTGCCAGCAGCTTGGCCCCCCAGATAATCTCTGGAAACACCATATATTTT.

This clone was recorded once. This chain joins TRBV28 and TRBJ2-5; 11 positions match TRBD1. The CDR3 loop spans 14 amino acids. Unmatched junction bases numbered 4, after V lost 6 bases and J lost 4 bases. The germline V gene has CDR1 MDHEN and CDR2 SYDVKM. The CDR3 sequence: CASRGQGVPETQYF. The CDR3 region has the DNA TGTGCCAGCAGGGGACAGGGGGTCCCAGAGACCCAGTACTTC.

V gene TRBV5-1 combines with J gene TRBJ2-7; 9 nucleotides agree with TRBD1. V was pared by 2 bases and J by 0 bases, with 12 bases of the junction left unmatched. Germline-derived CDR1 and CDR2 are SGHRS and YFSETQ. CDR3 size: 18 residues. In DNA, the CDR3 is TGCGCCAGCAGCTTCGGTACCCCCGGGACAGGGAACTCCTACGAGCAGTACTTC. Protein product: CASSFGTPGTGNSYEQYF.

The V call is TRBV27, the J call TRBJ2-1, with 9 bases aligning to TRBD2. Germline-derived CDR1 and CDR2 are MNHEY and SMNVEV (reference sequence). The CDR3 has 15 amino acids. Germline trimming cut 8 bases from V and 6 bases from J; bases unmatched to any gene: 11. CDR3 in amino acids: CASQNPSGGPNEQFF. The CDR3 nucleotides read TGTGCCAGCCAAAATCCCAGCGGGGGGCCCAATGAGCAGTTCTTC.

This clone has only one observation. The chain joins TRBV11-2 to TRBJ1-1; tentatively, D is TRBD1 (6 bases). Germline CDR1 is SGHAT and CDR2 is FQNNGV. The ends were cut back, 5 bases at V and 0 bases at J, with 10 bases in the middle. This CDR3 spans 14 amino acids. CDR3: CASSPNRVNTEAFF. For the CDR3, the DNA is TGTGCCAGCAGCCCAAACAGGGTGAACACTGAAGCTTTCTTT.

This chain connects TRBV5-6 to TRBJ1-2, with 7 bases lining up with TRBD1. This CDR3 contains 15 residues. Looked up from germline, CDR1 is SGHDT and CDR2 is YYEEEE. V shed 3 bases, J shed 10 bases, and the junction held 15 bases outside the gene matches. CDR3 sequence: CASSSSRGQRYLYTF. CDR3 nucleotides: TGTGCCAGCAGCTCCTCACGGGGACAGAGATACCTCTACACCTTC. Based on the CDR3 plus reference TRBV5-6 and TRBJ1-2, the full variable domain is DAGVTQSPTHLIKTRGQQVTLRCSPKSGHDTVSWYQQALGQGPQFIFQYYEEEERQRGNFPDRFSGHQFPNYSSELNVNALLLGDSALYLCASSSSRGQRYLYTFGSGTRLTVV.

V usage is TRBV6-1 and J usage is TRBJ2-7, with a tentative D call TRBD1 (5 bases). The germline V gene encodes CDR1 MNHNS and CDR2 SASEGT. The V gene lost 1 base and the J gene lost 3 bases, with 19 bases spanning the gap. The CDR3 spans 17 residues. The CDR3 DNA follows: TGTGCCAGCAGTGAAGAAGGGGTTCCAGGACCCATCTACGAGCAGTACTTC. Amino acids: CASSEEGVPGPIYEQYF.

J is TRBJ2-1 and V is TRBV27; D unclear. The CDR3 is made up of 13 amino acids. Germline CDR1 MNHEY, CDR2 SMNVEV (reference sequence). V was clipped by 0 bases and J by 4 bases, with 4 bases between them. The CDR3 reads CASSLSAYNEQFF. The CDR3 DNA is TGTGCCAGCAGTTTATCAGCTTACAATGAGCAGTTCTTC.

The rearrangement joins TRBV6-1 to TRBJ1-2; possible D gene TRBD1, 5 bases. This CDR3 has 16 residues. Germline CDR1 reads MNHNS; CDR2 reads SASEGT. V was trimmed by 3 bases and J by 8 bases, leaving 22 bases between them. The CDR3 DNA follows: TGTGCCAGCAGTGAGAACACAGGCCCGGGGGGTCAGGGCTACACCTTC. Protein sequence: CASSENTGPGGQGYTF.

The CDR3 protein is CASSRRDFGNQPQHF. The CDR3 nucleotides are TGTGCCAGCAGTCGCAGGGATTTTGGGAATCAGCCCCAGCATTTT. The chain combines TRBV6-5 with TRBJ1-5; a weak D match, TRBD1 (5 bases). The CDR3 is made up of 15 amino acids. Trimming removed 5 bases from V and 4 bases from J, with 15 bases in between. CDR1 and CDR2 from the germline V gene are MNHEY and SVGAGI.

This sequence joins TRBV6-4 and TRBJ1-5; D perhaps matches TRBD1 (5 bases). V lost 7 bases and J lost 5, with 15 bases in between. There are 14 residues in the CDR3. The germline gives CDR1 MRHNA, CDR2 SNTAGT. CDR3 loop: CASKTRDCYQPQHF. The CDR3 nucleotides are TGTGCCAGCAAAACCAGGGACTGCTATCAGCCCCAGCATTTT.

The chain uses TRBV5-6 and TRBJ1-2; a possible D gene is TRBD1 (5 bases). The CDR3 is 15 residues long. V gave up 4 bases and J gave up 5 bases, with 18 bases separating them. CDR1 SGHDT and CDR2 YYEEEE come from the germline V gene. CDR3 sequence: CASSPMAGLIYGYTF. The CDR3 DNA sequence: TGTGCCAGCAGCCCGATGGCAGGGCTCATTTATGGCTACACCTTC.

This chain links TRBV7-8 with TRBJ1-3; D remains unclear. CDR3 length equals 16 residues. CDR1 SGHVS and CDR2 FQNEAQ come from the germline V gene. V lost 5 bases and J 0 bases, leaving 14 bases between the germline ends. The CDR3 loop is CASSQHDTRSGNTIYF. The DNA for the CDR3 is TGTGCCAGCAGCCAACACGACACCCGCTCTGGAAACACCATATATTTT.

This rearrangement joins TRBV19 to TRBJ1-2; D remains ambiguous. V shed 10 bases and J shed 8 bases, with 11 bases lying between them. The CDR3 length is 10 residues. The germline V gene encodes CDR1 LNHDA and CDR2 SQIVND (reference sequence). The CDR3 reads CATYSGGYTF. CDR3 sequence (DNA): TGTGCCACTTACTCGGGGGGCTACACCTTC. Using reference TRBV19 and TRBJ1-2 for the parts outside the CDR3, the full variable domain is DGGITQSPKYLFRKEGQNVTLSCEQNLNHDAMYWYRQDPGQGLRLIYYSQIVNDFQKGDIAEGYSVSREKKESFPLTVTSAQKNPTAFYLCATYSGGYTFGSGTRLTVV.

This chain uses TRBV2 with TRBJ1-4; 9 bases fit TRBD1. Trimming cost V 4 bases and J 5 bases; bases outside gene matches: 14. The CDR3 covers 18 residues. Germline V gene sequence: CDR1 SNHLY, CDR2 FYNNEI. As DNA, the CDR3 is TGTGCCAGCAGTGGACGAAATATCTATGACAGGGGGAATGAAAAACTGTTTTTT. Amino acid sequence: CASSGRNIYDRGNEKLFF.

This clone was found a few times. This chain uses TRBV9 with TRBJ1-2; possibly TRBD1 for D (6 bases). The germline V and J ends were trimmed by 3 bases and 1 base, with 25 bases remaining between them. This CDR3 contains 19 residues. Germline CDR1 and CDR2: SGDLS and YYNGEE. DNA of the CDR3: TGTGCCAGCAGCGCCTCTAGCCAGGGGACCCCCATAGTTAACTATGGCTACACCTTC. Translation gives CASSASSQGTPIVNYGYTF.